This TCR beta chain was retrieved from a study of shared clonotypes between healthy human individuals. This table comes from immunoSEQ multiplex PCR, and its TCRdb copy is limited to in-frame clones, with some not included. The sample carries a few hundred thousand clones, over 75% recorded once. CDR3 size: 16 residues. The germline V gene has CDR1 SGHVS and CDR2 FNYEAQ. The V end was cut by 2 bases, the J end by 0 bases, with 13 bases between. The receptor's source is a man aged 18 to 29 in good health. The rearrangement uses TRBV7-6 and TRBJ1-1; D gene ambiguous. Sequencing used memory CD8+ T cells sorted from blood. Described subset: CD45RO+ cells pooled with CCR7-negative TemRA cells. The CDR3 loop reads CASSLWLDTMNTEAFF. In DNA form, the CDR3 reads TGTGCCAGCAGCTTATGGTTAGATACCATGAACACTGAAGCTTTCTTT.